This T cell receptor (beta chain) stems from a study of patients with pleural tuberculosis. TCRdb redid the calling of the reads with MiXCR, one entry per CDR3 protein. This sample carries around 50,000 distinct CDR3 sequences, less than 8% of them seen once, and the ten largest clones take about 17%. This clonotype was picked up a small number of times. The TCR originated in a human donor with pleural tuberculosis.

The CDR3 coding sequence is TGTGCCAGCAGCACGACCGCGGAGGGGACCCAGTACTTC. Its protein product is CASSTTAEGTQYF. The genes are TRBV12-3 or TRBV12-4 and TRBJ2-5, with D perhaps TRBD2 (6 bases). The CDR3 covers 13 residues. V lost 6 bases, J lost 7 bases, and 15 bases lay in between.